This passage covers 29 T cell receptor beta chains from one sample sequenced in a study of blood T cell repertoires in COVID-19. Profiled with immunoSEQ multiplex PCR; TCRdb holds only in-frame clones, not every one. The sample lists some 140,000 clones, around 80% occurring once. Sequenced input: peripheral blood. These receptors were collected from a man aged 80 or over with acute or convalescent COVID-19.

This clone was observed once. This chain connects TRBV7-9 to TRBJ1-6; D may be TRBD1 (5 bases). Between the trimmed V and J ends, which lost 1 base and 0 bases, there was a span of 13 bases. The germline gives CDR1 SEHNR, CDR2 FQNEAQ (reference sequence). CDR3 length equals 18 residues. This chain's CDR3 is CASSLEGSASSYNSPLHF. The CDR3 DNA follows: TGTGCCAGCAGCTTAGAGGGGTCAGCGAGCTCCTATAATTCACCCCTCCACTTT.

The J gene is TRBJ2-1, the V gene TRBV6-6, with 10 bases aligning to TRBD2. CDR1 is MNHNY and CDR2 is SVGAGI in the germline V gene (reference sequence). This CDR3 is 14 amino acids long. Unmatched junction bases numbered 1, after V lost 6 bases and J lost 2 bases. The CDR3 nucleotides read TGTGCCAGCAGGAGCGGGGGGGCCTACAATGAGCAGTTCTTC. Its translation: CASRSGGAYNEQFF.

This CDR3 is CASSQDRGGGSPLHF. In nucleotides, the CDR3 is TGCGCCAGCAGCCAAGATCGCGGGGGTGGGTCACCCCTCCACTTT. The chain couples TRBV4-3 to TRBJ1-6, with D perhaps matching TRBD1 (5 bases). The V and J ends lost 0 bases and 10 bases respectively, with 13 bases between them. Germline V gives CDR1 LGHNA, CDR2 YSLEER. The CDR3 loop spans 15 amino acids.

This clone was picked up one time. The chain links TRBV11-3 to TRBJ2-1; weak D call: TRBD1 (5 bases). The CDR3 is made up of 14 amino acids. The germline gives CDR1 SGHNT, CDR2 YENEEA. The V end was cut by 2 bases, the J end by 6 bases, with 11 bases between. The CDR3 protein is CASSLSAGFNEQFF. For the CDR3, the DNA is TGTGCCAGCAGCTTAAGCGCAGGGTTCAATGAGCAGTTCTTC.

This sequence joins TRBV28 and TRBJ1-4; unclear D gene. CDR1 is MDHEN and CDR2 is SYDVKM in the germline V gene. Trimming took 6 bases from V and 0 from J, leaving 11 bases between them. The CDR3 runs to 15 residues. The CDR3 DNA sequence: TGTGCCAGCAGACCGGTCCTCACAACTAATGAAAAACTGTTTTTT. It is translated as CASRPVLTTNEKLFF. Supplemented by reference TRBV28 and TRBJ1-4, the full variable domain reads DVKVTQSSRYLVKRTGEKVFLECVQDMDHENMFWYRQDPGLGLRLIYFSYDVKMKEKGDIPEGYSVSREKKERFSLILESASTNQTSMYLCASRPVLTTNEKLFFGSGTQLSVL.

The rearrangement uses TRBV7-2 and TRBJ2-5; tentatively, D is TRBD2 (6 bases). The germline V gene encodes CDR1 SGHTA and CDR2 FQGNSA. The CDR3 contains 15 residues. With 5 bases removed from V and 2 bases from J, the gap between germline ends came to 15 bases. The CDR3 loop reads CASSGQQGGQETQYF. In DNA form, the CDR3 reads TGTGCCAGCAGCGGGCAGCAGGGAGGACAAGAGACCCAGTACTTC.

The chain recombines TRBV5-1 with TRBJ2-1; 7 nucleotides line up with TRBD1. Germline values: CDR1 SGHRS, CDR2 YFSETQ. There are 15 residues in the CDR3. The J segment lost 8 bases and the V segment lost 6 bases, leaving 14 bases of the junction unmatched. CDR3 bases: TGCGCCAGCAACCCGTTGGGACAGCTTAACGATGAGCAGTTCTTC. Encoded protein: CASNPLGQLNDEQFF.

The gene calls are TRBV4-3 and TRBJ2-3; 13 bases align to TRBD2. V was pared by 4 bases and J by 2 bases, with 6 bases of the junction left unmatched. The CDR3 spans 17 residues. CDR1 LGHNA and CDR2 YSLEER come from the germline V gene. The CDR3 DNA reads TGCGCCAGCAGCCGCCTCGGGACTAGCGGGGACACAGATACGCAGTATTTT. It is translated as CASSRLGTSGDTDTQYF.

The V and J genes are TRBV6-1 and TRBJ2-5, with 7 bases that match TRBD2. CDR1 is MNHNS and CDR2 is SASEGT in the germline V gene. With 3 bases clipped from V and 3 bases from J, the junction kept 1 base outside the gene matches. This CDR3 is built from 13 residues. The CDR3: CASSDGLEETQYF. The CDR3 nucleotides read TGTGCCAGCAGTGACGGACTAGAAGAGACCCAGTACTTC.

This clone has just a few counts. As DNA, the CDR3 is TGTGCCAGTTCAGGGACAGAGTCTTGGTTGCCTGAAGCTTTCTTT. It translates to CASSGTESWLPEAFF. V gene TRBV19 combines with J gene TRBJ1-1, with 7 bases identical to TRBD1. Germline CDR1 LNHDA, CDR2 SQIVND (reference sequence). J lost 6 bases, V lost 8 bases, and 15 bases had no gene match. The CDR3 runs 15 residues.

The chain is built from TRBV5-1 and TRBJ2-4; tentatively, D is TRBD1 (6 bases). V gave up 1 base and J gave up 0 bases, with 17 bases separating them. Per the germline V gene, CDR1 is SGHRS and CDR2 is YFSETQ. The CDR3 loop spans 18 amino acids. The CDR3 DNA follows: TGCGCCAGCAGCTTGTCCGGACAGTCAAGACTAGCCAAAAACATTCAGTACTTC. This encodes CASSLSGQSRLAKNIQYF.

In this sample, this clone turned up once. This chain joins TRBV4-1 and TRBJ2-3; the match to TRBD2 covers 10 bases. Trimming cost V 3 bases and J 2 bases; bases outside gene matches: 11. Germline loops: CDR1 MGHRA, CDR2 YSYEKL. The CDR3 spans 18 residues. Here the CDR3 DNA reads TGCGCCAGCAGCCAGAATTTCCCACTAGCGGGGATCACAGATACGCAGTATTTT. Translated: CASSQNFPLAGITDTQYF.

The chain uses TRBV14 and TRBJ2-3, with D tentatively TRBD1 (6 bases). Germline-derived CDR1 and CDR2 are SGHDN and FVKESK. The germline V and J ends were trimmed by 2 bases and 4 bases, with 13 bases remaining between them. The CDR3 loop spans 15 amino acids. CDR3 region: CASSQIRGKSDTQYF. As DNA, the CDR3 is TGTGCCAGCAGCCAAATCAGGGGAAAATCAGATACGCAGTATTTT.

Only one count was recorded for this clone. V is TRBV27 and J is TRBJ1-2, with a possible D match to TRBD1 (5 bases). This CDR3 contains 14 residues. Per the germline V gene, CDR1 is MNHEY and CDR2 is SMNVEV (reference sequence). Trimming shortened V by 3 bases and J by 6 bases, and 14 bases separated the two germline ends. The CDR3 spells CASSLAGTLNGYTF. For the CDR3, the DNA is TGTGCCAGCAGTTTGGCAGGGACTTTGAATGGCTACACCTTC.

The V and J genes are TRBV7-2 and TRBJ2-1, with D tentatively TRBD1 (6 bases). This CDR3 has 17 residues. Germline V gives CDR1 SGHTA, CDR2 FQGNSA. Trimming took 3 bases from V and 5 from J, leaving 20 bases between them. In DNA form, the CDR3 reads TGTGCCAGCAGCTTGGAGTCGACAGGCCTCGGGAACAATGAGCAGTTCTTC. Translation: CASSLESTGLGNNEQFF.

The chain is built from TRBV30 and TRBJ2-2, with a weak D call TRBD1 (8 bases). There are 21 residues in the CDR3. The germline gives CDR1 GTSNPN, CDR2 SVGIG (reference sequence). Trimming took off 2 bases at V and 5 bases at J, with 33 bases between the two ends. This chain's CDR3 is CAWSFDLKLTGDYDDTGELFF. The CDR3 nucleotides are TGTGCCTGGAGTTTCGACCTGAAATTGACAGGGGACTACGATGATACCGGGGAGCTGTTTTTT.

V usage is TRBV9 and J usage is TRBJ2-5, with unresolved D. Germline loops: CDR1 SGDLS, CDR2 YYNGEE. The ends were cut back, 0 bases at V and 5 bases at J, with 8 bases in the middle. The CDR3 is 13 amino acids. This CDR3 is CASSVEARETQYF. CDR3 DNA: TGTGCCAGCAGCGTAGAAGCGCGGGAGACCCAGTACTTC. Combining the CDR3 with reference TRBV9 and TRBJ2-5 gives the whole variable domain DSGVTQTPKHLITATGQRVTLRCSPRSGDLSVYWYQQSLDQGLQFLIQYYNGEERAKGNILERFSAQQFPDLHSELNLSSLELGDSALYFCASSVEARETQYFGPGTRLLVL.

This chain links TRBV15 with TRBJ2-7, with 8 bases that match TRBD2. With 1 base clipped from V and 2 bases from J, the junction kept 4 bases outside the gene matches. The V gene's germline CDR1 is LNHNV and CDR2 YYDKDF (reference sequence). The CDR3 consists of 15 residues. The CDR3, as DNA: TGTGCCACCAGCAGAGGGAGCGGGGGAACCTACGAGCAGTACTTC. Translation gives CATSRGSGGTYEQYF.

This sequence joins TRBV7-8 and TRBJ2-5, with 14 bases matching TRBD2. Germline CDR1 reads SGHVS; CDR2 reads FQNEAQ. The length of the CDR3 is 17 residues. V shed 0 bases, J shed 7 bases, and the junction held 7 bases outside the gene matches. CDR3 in amino acids: CASSLARTSGGPGTQYF. CDR3 sequence (DNA): TGTGCCAGCAGCTTAGCGCGGACTAGCGGGGGGCCGGGGACCCAGTACTTC.

The rearrangement joins TRBV30 to TRBJ1-2; D gene uncertain. This CDR3 has 11 residues. Germline-derived CDR1 and CDR2 are GTSNPN and SVGIG (reference sequence). V dropped 4 bases and J dropped 7 bases, with 10 bases sitting between them. The CDR3 protein is CAWMRNGGYTF. The CDR3 DNA is TGTGCCTGGATGAGGAACGGTGGCTACACCTTC.

In DNA form, the CDR3 reads TGTGCCAGCAGCTTGAACGGGGTAAGCTACGAGCAGTACTTC. The encoded protein is CASSLNGVSYEQYF. V is TRBV5-4 and J is TRBJ2-7, with D possibly matching TRBD2 (5 bases). Trimming pared 1 base from V and 3 bases from J, leaving 11 bases between. The length of the CDR3 is 14 residues. Germline CDR1 and CDR2: SGHNT and YYREEE (reference sequence).

The DNA for the CDR3 is TGTGCCAGCTCACCCTCCCAGGTGACCTACAATGAGCAGTTCTTC. It translates to CASSPSQVTYNEQFF. This chain links TRBV18 with TRBJ2-1; no definite D call. Trimming took off 3 bases at V and 2 bases at J, with 11 bases between the two ends. The CDR3 contains 15 residues. CDR1 is KGHSH, CDR2 LQKENI, per germline.

J is TRBJ1-1 and V is TRBV6-5; D is unclear. Germline CDR1 and CDR2: MNHEY and SVGAGI. The CDR3 is 14 residues long. Between the trimmed V and J ends, which lost 10 bases and 12 bases, there was a span of 27 bases. CDR3 amino acids: CATTFGSALPFPFF. CDR3 nucleotide sequence: TGTGCCACCACCTTCGGGTCAGCTCTCCCGTTCCCTTTCTTT.

The genes are TRBV27 and TRBJ1-1; 7 nucleotides agree with TRBD1. The CDR3 consists of 14 residues. The trim removed 0 bases at V and 9 bases at J, leaving 7 bases unmatched. From germline, CDR1 is MNHEY and CDR2 SMNVEV (reference sequence). As DNA, the CDR3 is TGTGCCAGCAGTTTATCGGGGACAGTAACCAAAGCTTTCTTT. Protein sequence: CASSLSGTVTKAFF.

The chain is built from TRBV3-1 (or the pseudogene TRBV3-2) and TRBJ1-2; unclear D gene. The CDR3 length is 13 residues. CDR1 is LGHDT and CDR2 is YNNKEL in the germline V gene (reference sequence). Trimming took 4 bases from V and 7 from J, leaving 13 bases between them. The CDR3 DNA reads TGTGCCAGCAGCCCCGGAGGTCGGGGTGGCTACACCTTC. Protein: CASSPGGRGGYTF.

This chain joins TRBV15 and TRBJ1-5; TRBD1 agrees at 9 bases. Germline CDR1 is LNHNV and CDR2 is YYDKDF (reference sequence). The junction had 7 bases not matched to a gene; V was cut back by 2 bases and J by 5 bases. The CDR3 length is 16 residues. The CDR3 loop is CATSRFGDRVYQPQHF. The CDR3 bases are TGTGCCACCAGCAGATTTGGGGACAGGGTATATCAGCCCCAGCATTTT.

The V gene is TRBV9, the J gene TRBJ2-5; D is ambiguous. V lost 0 bases and J lost 1, with 10 bases in between. This CDR3 spans 15 amino acids. From germline, CDR1 is SGDLS and CDR2 YYNGEE. The CDR3 reads CASSVGVGSQETQYF. The CDR3 DNA reads TGTGCCAGCAGCGTAGGTGTTGGCAGCCAAGAGACCCAGTACTTC.

The chain combines TRBV5-6 with TRBJ1-5; 8 bases line up with TRBD1. The ends lost 4 bases at V and 2 bases at J; junction bases unmatched: 5. The CDR3 spans 15 residues. Looked up from germline, CDR1 is SGHDT and CDR2 is YYEEEE. The CDR3 bases are TGTGCCAGCAGCGGGACAGGCAAGGGCAATCAGCCCCAGCATTTT. It translates to CASSGTGKGNQPQHF.

This chain links TRBV4-3 with TRBJ2-1; no firm D call. Germline assignment: CDR1 LGHNA and CDR2 YSLEER. Trimming removed 1 base at V and 3 bases at J, with 10 bases between. The CDR3 runs to 15 residues. This CDR3 reads CASSQGAVHYNEQFF. In nucleotides, the CDR3 is TGCGCCAGCAGCCAAGGGGCCGTGCACTACAATGAGCAGTTCTTC.